The clone carrying this T cell receptor (beta chain) is termed medium-sized (0.01 to 0.1%). What it recognizes is unknown. Germline CDR1 and CDR2: LGHNA and YNFKEQ. The CDR3 sequence is 15 residues long. With 0 bases removed from V and 3 bases from J, the gap between germline ends came to 9 bases. These data originate in a study of metastatic and nonmetastatic thyroid tumors. Study-level information: Repertoire data that came from the blood and tumor or nodule tissue of malignant and benign thyroid patients were compared. Study-level findings and limits: For both blood and tumor, malignant thyroid tumors reportedly showed significantly higher TCR beta diversity than benign nodules did.

All patients reached thyroid surgery having received no treatment beforehand. Original analysis: CDR3 was compared across clinicopathological groups, and the resulting differences were used to build a distant-metastasis classifier for papillary thyroid cancer. TCRdb reanalyzed the PCR reads via MiXCR. TCRdb's processing, not the authors', yielded these V and J calls. The top ten hold approximately 25% of the sample, which has about 4,600 clones, less than 20% seen once. The sequence came from a male donor with papillary thyroid cancer or a benign thyroid nodule (not recorded which). Some clones in this sample may be carry-over from other donors' samples. This rearrangement joins TRBV4-2 to TRBJ1-3, with a possible D match to TRBD1 (6 bases). The sequenced sample was adjacent normal tissue. The CDR3 nucleotides read TGTGCCAGCAGCCAAGAAGACAGGAATGGAAACACCATATATTTT. Protein: CASSQEDRNGNTIYF.